This entry lists 4 T cell receptor beta chains sequenced from one sample in a study of control samples from healthy donors and cancer patients. Sequencing used immunoSEQ multiplex PCR; TCRdb keeps in-frame clones, though not all of them. The sample contains 150,000 to 200,000 clones, 90% to 95% of which appear only once. Sequencing was performed on blood. These receptor sequences come from a woman aged 25 to 39 in good health.

The chain employs TRBV6-2 or TRBV6-3 and TRBJ1-1; 10 nucleotides align to TRBD1. This CDR3 region has 15 residues. Losses at the gene ends were 6 bases for V and 1 base for J; bases not matched to a gene: 5. In germline, CDR1 is MNHEY, CDR2 SVGEGT. CDR3 DNA: TGTGCCAGCAGCCGACAGGGGGCCCCGAACACTGAAGCTTTCTTT. Amino acid sequence: CASSRQGAPNTEAFF.

J is TRBJ2-7 and V is TRBV4-3; 8 bases agree with TRBD1. The V gene's germline CDR1 is LGHNA and CDR2 YSLEER. Trimming removed 0 bases from V and 7 bases from J; junction bases left unmatched: 5. This CDR3 is 14 amino acids long. In DNA, the CDR3 is TGCGCCAGCAGCCAAGATCAGGGGGCGCGGGAGCAGTACTTC. As protein: CASSQDQGAREQYF.

This clone was seen more than once but under ten times. This chain joins TRBV5-8 and TRBJ2-3, with 14 bases lining up with TRBD2. Germline CDR1 and CDR2: SGHTS and YDEGEE. J lost 3 bases, V lost 3 bases, and 3 bases had no gene match. This CDR3 comprises 16 residues. The CDR3 spells CASSSGTSGRTDTQYF. CDR3 nucleotides: TGTGCCAGCAGCTCCGGGACTAGCGGGAGAACAGATACGCAGTATTTT.

This chain uses TRBV24-1 with TRBJ1-2; D is unresolved. Germline V gene lookup returns CDR1 KGHDR and CDR2 SFDVKD. The V and J ends lost 3 bases and 5 bases respectively, with 6 bases between them. This CDR3 is 12 amino acids long. The CDR3 region is CATSDPGYGYTF. CDR3 in DNA: TGTGCCACCAGTGATCCCGGGTATGGCTACACCTTC.